This entry features one T cell receptor beta chain sequence. Its target is not known. The limits of the CDR3 on the DNA are not certain, so only TCRdb's listed CDR3 is given. Germline V lookup: CDR1 SGHTS, CDR2 YDEGEE. The CDR3 numbers 12 amino acids, ends counted. This record comes from a study of cytomegalovirus exposure and HLA in healthy donors. The study, taken as a whole, reports: Apparent HLA restriction characterized most CMV-associated TCR beta chains in a later analysis. The sole available immune exposure information was CMV serostatus. An analysis was carried out later, and it reportedly showed fewer N-insertions in an Asian-associated ancestry cluster than the approximately 660-donor mean. V- and J-gene trimming in TCR beta was tied to a missense DCLRE1C variant by an analysis performed later.

The study ran its PCR with 60 Vbeta and 13 Jbeta primers. Some clones are missing from TCRdb's copy, which holds only in-frame ones; the method was immunoSEQ multiplex PCR. The data show approximately 170,000 clones, with roughly 80% seen just once and approximately 1.3% held by the top ten. The source material was PBMCs. The sequence derives from a man aged 45-65 years in good health and CMV-seropositive. The chain joins TRBV5-8 to TRBJ2-1; TRBD2 is taken as the D call from the table, unchecked against the DNA. The CDR3 protein is CASSFGSGSRFF.